This T cell receptor (beta chain) was found in a study of shared clonotypes between healthy human individuals (dated by TCRdb to about 2020). Some background on the complete study: A few men and two women, aged 18 to 49 years, made up the cohort. To increase sequencing depth and limit assay-specific biases, different laboratories used diverse techniques to prepare libraries and sequence TCR repertoires. For each donor, CD4 naive and CD4 memory were each run on three plates, CD8 naive on two plates, and CD8 memory on one plate. Blood TCR repertoires of a handful of healthy adults were deeply sequenced to estimate repertoire size and the extent of clonotype sharing between individuals. Leukapheresis yielded between about 0.9 and 9.5 billion PBMCs per donor. Study-wide findings and limitations: The small number of donors limited the genetic and exposure-history diversity represented. Higher generation probabilities were observed for clonotypes shared by all four sorted-subset donors than for non-shared clonotypes. Only blood was sampled, and tissue TCR repertoires likely differ from those in blood. Naive subsets generally had larger estimated clonotype richness than memory subsets did. Pairwise subsampling indicated that sequencing depth was expected to affect the degree of clonotype sharing among donors. Approximately 5% of naive CD4, approximately 3.7% of naive CD8, roughly 2.4% of memory CD4, and around 0.42% of memory CD8 clonotypes were shared across several donors. Even with the large sequencing depth, rarefaction of the sorted-subset datasets indicated that sequencing was incomplete.

Using the deep immunoSEQ assay, multiplex PCR amplified TCR CDR3 regions from genomic DNA. Genomic DNA extracted from each cell subset was distributed evenly over all wells of several immunoSEQ 96-well plates, and each plate served as one replicate. Each replicate PCR for sorted subsets received approximately 220 ng genomic DNA, equal to about 30,000 T cell genomes. The purified libraries were quantified using a Qubit 3.0 fluorometer, sized with a Bioanalyzer 2100, and then quantified again using the KAPA Library Quantification kit. A separate single-read 150-cycle Illumina NextSeq 550 flow cell was used to sequence each immunoSEQ 96-well plate. As for the authors' bioinformatics: Because the immunoSEQ output included only junctional sequences and no quality scores, the filtering could not be the same as the filtering used for full-length reads. To assign V/J genes and CDR3, sequences were annotated against IMGT germline references using PyIR, a Python wrapper for IgBLAST v1.9. Reads were filtered out if the reads had weak V/J assignments (E-value above 1e-6), no CDR3, stop codons, out-of-frame junctions, or ambiguous translated residues. V3J clonotypes were defined as sequences sharing the same inferred V gene, J gene, and CDR3 amino acid sequence. Percentage overlap between repertoires was calculated by dividing the number of shared unique clonotypes by the size of the smaller repertoire. RTK rarefaction, the Chao1 estimator, and Recon v2.1 estimates of unobserved clonotypes were used to assess repertoire richness. For all TCRbeta clonotypes obtained by the gDNA method from a handful of donors, generation probabilities were computed with OLGA. Held by TCRdb, this immuneACCESS table contains in-frame sequences only and omits some clones. Under half of the omission traces to an unresolved V gene where checked; the cause of the rest is unknown. V, J and clone size are taken as reported in that table, and D and trimming were inferred from the DNA itself. In all, the sample holds hundreds of thousands of clones, and 60% to 75% of those were seen once. The ten biggest clones cover 1.5% to 2% of the sample.

Healthy HIV-negative adults with no recently reported acute infections or vaccinations were included as donors. Every donor was a Caucasian adult residing in Nashville, Tennessee, USA. CD4+ T cells were enriched by magnetic negative selection; naive cells were then positively selected on CD45RA, and the negative fraction formed the memory subset. After blood collection by leukapheresis, PBMCs were isolated using Ficoll-Histopaque density gradient centrifugation and then cryopreserved in the vapor phase of liquid nitrogen. Analytical flow cytometry was used to check the purity and quantity of each magnetically sorted T cell population. From each sorted fraction, genomic DNA was isolated and quantified by UV absorbance on a Nanodrop 2000c. CDR1 and CDR2 are read off the germline V gene as SNHLY and FYNNEI. The V end loses 4 bases and the J end loses 4 bases, and a stretch of 11 bases separates them. From its cysteine to its phenylalanine, the CDR3 spans 14 amino acids. Of the read, only the CDR3 DNA is kept; its 42 bases are in frame from base 1.

This clone appeared a single time. Its antigen is unknown. No clone much larger than this one lies a single base away; base qualities are absent. The sample holds other DNA sequences that translate to the same CDR3. This sequence was found in a woman aged 25 to 39 in good health. Sequenced input: memory CD4+ T cells sorted from blood. Taken with the paper, the label for cell subset or site translates to: CD45RA-negative fraction. The chain is encoded by TRBV2 joined to TRBJ1-5; the D gene identity is not certain. The CDR3 reads CASSGGRGNQPQHF. The DNA sequence is TGTGCCAGCAGTGGTGGACGGGGTAATCAGCCCCAGCATTTT.